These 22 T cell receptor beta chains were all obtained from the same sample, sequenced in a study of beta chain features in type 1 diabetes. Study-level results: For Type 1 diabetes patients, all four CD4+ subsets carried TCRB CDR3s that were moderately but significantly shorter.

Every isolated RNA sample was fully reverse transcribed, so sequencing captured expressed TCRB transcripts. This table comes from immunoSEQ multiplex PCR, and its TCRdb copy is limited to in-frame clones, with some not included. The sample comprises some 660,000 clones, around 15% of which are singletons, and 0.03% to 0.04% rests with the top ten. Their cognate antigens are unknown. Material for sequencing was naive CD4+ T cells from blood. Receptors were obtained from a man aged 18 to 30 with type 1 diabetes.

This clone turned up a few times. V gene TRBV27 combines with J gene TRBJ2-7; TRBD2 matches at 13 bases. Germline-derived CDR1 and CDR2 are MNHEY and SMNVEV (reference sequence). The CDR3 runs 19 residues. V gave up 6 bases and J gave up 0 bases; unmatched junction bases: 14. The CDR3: CASSPAGLAGARSSYEQYF. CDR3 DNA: TGTGCCAGCAGCCCCGCCGGACTAGCGGGGGCCAGGAGCTCCTACGAGCAGTACTTC.

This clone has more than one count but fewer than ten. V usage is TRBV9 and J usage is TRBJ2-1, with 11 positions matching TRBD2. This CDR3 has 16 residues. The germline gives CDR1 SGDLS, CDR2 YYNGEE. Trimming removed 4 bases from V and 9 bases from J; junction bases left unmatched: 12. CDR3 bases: TGTGCCAGCAGCTCTCCGACTAGCGGGGTTCCCTTTGAGCAGTTCTTC. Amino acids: CASSSPTSGVPFEQFF.

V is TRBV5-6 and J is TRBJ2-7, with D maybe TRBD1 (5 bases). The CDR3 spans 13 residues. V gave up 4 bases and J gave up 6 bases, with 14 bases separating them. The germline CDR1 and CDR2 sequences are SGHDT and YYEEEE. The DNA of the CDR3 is TGTGCCAGCAGCCACCAGGACAAATCCGAGCAGTACTTC. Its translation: CASSHQDKSEQYF.

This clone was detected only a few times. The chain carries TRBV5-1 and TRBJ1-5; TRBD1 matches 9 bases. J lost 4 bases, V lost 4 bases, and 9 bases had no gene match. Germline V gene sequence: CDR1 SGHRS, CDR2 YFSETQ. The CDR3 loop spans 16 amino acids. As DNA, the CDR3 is TGCGCCAGCAGCCCGGGACAGGGAGAAGGGAATCAGCCCCAGCATTTT. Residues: CASSPGQGEGNQPQHF.

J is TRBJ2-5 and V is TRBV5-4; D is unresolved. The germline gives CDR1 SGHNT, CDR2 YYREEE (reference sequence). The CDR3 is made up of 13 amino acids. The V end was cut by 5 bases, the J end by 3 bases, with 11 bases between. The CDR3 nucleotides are TGTGCCAGCAGAACCCCGGTAGAAGAGACCCAGTACTTC. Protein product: CASRTPVEETQYF.

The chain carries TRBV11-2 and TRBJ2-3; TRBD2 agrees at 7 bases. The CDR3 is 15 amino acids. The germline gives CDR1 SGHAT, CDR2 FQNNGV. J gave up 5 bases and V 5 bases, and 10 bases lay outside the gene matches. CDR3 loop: CASSPRWEGRDTQYF. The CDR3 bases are TGTGCCAGCAGCCCTAGGTGGGAGGGAAGAGATACGCAGTATTTT.

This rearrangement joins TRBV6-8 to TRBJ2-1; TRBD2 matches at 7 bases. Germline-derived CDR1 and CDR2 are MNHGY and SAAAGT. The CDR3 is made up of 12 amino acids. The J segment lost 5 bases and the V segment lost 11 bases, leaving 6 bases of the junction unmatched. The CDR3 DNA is TGTGCCGGTTGGACTAGTGACAATGAGCAGTTCTTC. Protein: CAGWTSDNEQFF.

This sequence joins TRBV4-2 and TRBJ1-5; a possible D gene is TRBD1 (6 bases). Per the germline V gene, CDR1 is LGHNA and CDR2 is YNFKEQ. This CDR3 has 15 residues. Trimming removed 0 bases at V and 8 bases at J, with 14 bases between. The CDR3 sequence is CASSQDLGEGEPQHF. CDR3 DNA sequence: TGTGCCAGCAGCCAAGATCTGGGCGAGGGGGAGCCCCAGCATTTT.

The CDR3 sequence is CASSLLAGGPNEQFF. CDR3 coding DNA: TGTGCCAGCAGCCTTCTAGCGGGGGGGCCCAATGAGCAGTTCTTC. V usage is TRBV14 and J usage is TRBJ2-1, with TRBD2 matching over 12 bases. CDR1 and CDR2 (germline): SGHDN, FVKESK. J was trimmed by 6 bases and V by 4 bases; bases with no gene match: 4. This CDR3 spans 15 amino acids.

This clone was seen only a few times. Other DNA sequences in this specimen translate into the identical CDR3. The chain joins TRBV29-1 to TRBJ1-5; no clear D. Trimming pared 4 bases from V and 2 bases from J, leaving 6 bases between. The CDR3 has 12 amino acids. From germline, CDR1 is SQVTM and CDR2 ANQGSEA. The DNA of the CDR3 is TGCAGCGTTGGGACGGGCAATCAGCCCCAGCATTTT. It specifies CSVGTGNQPQHF.

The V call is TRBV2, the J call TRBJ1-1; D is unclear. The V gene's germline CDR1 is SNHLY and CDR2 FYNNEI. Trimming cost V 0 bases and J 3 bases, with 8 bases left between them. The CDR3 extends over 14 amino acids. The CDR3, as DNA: TGTGCCAGCAGTGAAGCACTTCCCTACACTGAAGCTTTCTTT. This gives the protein CASSEALPYTEAFF.

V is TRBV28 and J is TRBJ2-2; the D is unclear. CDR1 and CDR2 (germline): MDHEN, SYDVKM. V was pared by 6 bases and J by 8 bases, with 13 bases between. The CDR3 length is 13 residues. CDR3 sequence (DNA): TGTGCCAGCAGAGACCCCAGAGGTGGGGAGCTGTTTTTT. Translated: CASRDPRGGELFF.

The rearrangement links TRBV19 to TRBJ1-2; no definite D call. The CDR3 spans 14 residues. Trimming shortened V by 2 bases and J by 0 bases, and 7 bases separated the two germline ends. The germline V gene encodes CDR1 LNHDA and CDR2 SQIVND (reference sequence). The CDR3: CASSISRPNYGYTF. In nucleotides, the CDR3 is TGTGCCAGTAGTATAAGCCGACCTAACTATGGCTACACCTTC. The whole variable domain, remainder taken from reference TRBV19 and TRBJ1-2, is DGGITQSPKYLFRKEGQNVTLSCEQNLNHDAMYWYRQDPGQGLRLIYYSQIVNDFQKGDIAEGYSVSREKKESFPLTVTSAQKNPTAFYLCASSISRPNYGYTFGSGTRLTVV.

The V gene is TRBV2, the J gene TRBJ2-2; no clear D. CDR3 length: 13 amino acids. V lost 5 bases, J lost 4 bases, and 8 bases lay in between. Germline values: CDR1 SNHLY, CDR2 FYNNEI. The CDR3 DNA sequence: TGTGCCAGCAGTCGGACCTTCACCGGGGAGCTGTTTTTT. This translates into CASSRTFTGELFF. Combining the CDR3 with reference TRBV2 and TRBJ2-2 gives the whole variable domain EPEVTQTPSHQVTQMGQEVILRCVPISNHLYFYWYRQILGQKVEFLVSFYNNEISEKSEIFDDQFSVERPDGSNFTLKIRSTKLEDSAMYFCASSRTFTGELFFGEGSRLTVL.

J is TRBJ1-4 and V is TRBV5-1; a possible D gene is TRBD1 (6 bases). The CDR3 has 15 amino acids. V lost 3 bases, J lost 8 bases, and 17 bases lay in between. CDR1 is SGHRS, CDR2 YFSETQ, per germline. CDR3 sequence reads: CASSSASFDREKLFF. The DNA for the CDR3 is TGCGCCAGCAGCTCGGCCAGTTTCGACAGGGAAAAACTGTTTTTT.

The CDR3 is CASLAGDRAGATDTQYF. As DNA, the CDR3 is TGTGCCAGCTTAGCGGGGGACCGGGCAGGAGCTACAGATACGCAGTATTTT. The gene calls are TRBV7-9 and TRBJ2-3, with 9 bases matching TRBD2. This CDR3 has 17 amino acids. The J segment lost 3 bases and the V segment lost 8 bases, leaving 15 bases of the junction unmatched. Germline assignment: CDR1 SEHNR and CDR2 FQNEAQ (reference sequence). The full variable domain, rest sourced from reference TRBV7-9 and TRBJ2-3, is DTGVSQNPRHKITKRGQNVTFRCDPISEHNRLYWYRQTLGQGPEFLTYFQNEAQLEKSRLLSDRFSAERPKGSFSTLEIQRTEQGDSAMYLCASLAGDRAGATDTQYFGPGTRLTVL.

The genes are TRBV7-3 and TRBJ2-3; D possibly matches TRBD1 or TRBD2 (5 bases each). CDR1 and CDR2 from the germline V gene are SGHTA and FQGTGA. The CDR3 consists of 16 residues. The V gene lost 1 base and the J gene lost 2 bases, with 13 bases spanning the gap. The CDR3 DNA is TGTGCCAGCAGCTTAATTGGGGGACCCAACACAGATACGCAGTATTTT. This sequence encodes CASSLIGGPNTDTQYF.

The CDR3 DNA sequence: TGTGCCAGCAGCCCTCCTACAAGGAACACTGAAGCTTTCTTT. It encodes CASSPPTRNTEAFF. The rearrangement links TRBV6-5 to TRBJ1-1; D is uncertain. The CDR3 covers 14 residues. Deletions cut 6 bases from V and 1 base from J, with 12 bases between. The V gene's germline CDR1 is MNHEY and CDR2 SVGAGI.

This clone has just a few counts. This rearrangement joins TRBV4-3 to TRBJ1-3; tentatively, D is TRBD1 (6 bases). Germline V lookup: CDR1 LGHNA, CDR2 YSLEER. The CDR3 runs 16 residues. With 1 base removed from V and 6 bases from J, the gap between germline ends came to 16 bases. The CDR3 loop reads CASSQVGAGDVNTIYF. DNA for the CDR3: TGCGCCAGCAGCCAAGTTGGTGCAGGGGATGTAAACACCATATATTTT.

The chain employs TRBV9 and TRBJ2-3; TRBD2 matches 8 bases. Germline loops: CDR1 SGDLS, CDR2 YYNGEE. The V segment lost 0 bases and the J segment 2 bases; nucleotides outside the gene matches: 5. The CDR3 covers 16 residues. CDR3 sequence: CASSVDERGPTDTQYF. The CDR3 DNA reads TGTGCCAGCAGCGTAGACGAGCGGGGGCCCACAGATACGCAGTATTTT. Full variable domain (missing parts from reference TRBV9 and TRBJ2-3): DSGVTQTPKHLITATGQRVTLRCSPRSGDLSVYWYQQSLDQGLQFLIQYYNGEERAKGNILERFSAQQFPDLHSELNLSSLELGDSALYFCASSVDERGPTDTQYFGPGTRLTVL.

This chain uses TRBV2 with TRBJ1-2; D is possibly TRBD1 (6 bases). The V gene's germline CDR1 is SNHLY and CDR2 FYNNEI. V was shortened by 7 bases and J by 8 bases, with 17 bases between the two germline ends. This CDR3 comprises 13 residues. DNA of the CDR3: TGTGCCAGCACCCTAAGGGGGGCTGACGGCTACACCTTC. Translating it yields CASTLRGADGYTF. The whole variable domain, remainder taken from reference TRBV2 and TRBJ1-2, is EPEVTQTPSHQVTQMGQEVILRCVPISNHLYFYWYRQILGQKVEFLVSFYNNEISEKSEIFDDQFSVERPDGSNFTLKIRSTKLEDSAMYFCASTLRGADGYTFGSGTRLTVV.

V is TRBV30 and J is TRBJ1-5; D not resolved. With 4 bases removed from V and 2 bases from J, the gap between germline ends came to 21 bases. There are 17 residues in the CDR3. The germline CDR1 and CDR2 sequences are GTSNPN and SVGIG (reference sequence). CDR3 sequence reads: CAWKNGPGIGRNQPQHF. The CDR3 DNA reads TGTGCCTGGAAAAACGGACCGGGTATCGGCCGCAATCAGCCCCAGCATTTT.